The rows below give T cell receptor beta chains drawn from one sample of a study of identical twins. TCRdb independently ran MiXCR on the 5' RACE reads; one entry per CDR3 protein. Here the sample spans some 1,600,000 distinct CDR3 sequences, 25% to 35% being singletons. Sequencing used cord blood. The receptors come from a newborn girl in good health. The CDR3 runs from the conserved cysteine through the conserved F or W. Each record gives: clone size, D gene, V gene, J gene, CDR3 DNA, CDR3 protein. The D gene is left open where the match is weak. The size entry is marked missing in some rows and otherwise reads once, few, many or a size class.

clone size: many; D gene: NA; V gene: TRBV4-2; J gene: TRBJ2-5; CDR3 DNA: TGTGCCAGCAGCCAAGATGGGAGGGAGACCCAGTACTTC; CDR3 protein: CASSQDGRETQYF
clone size: few; D gene: NA; V gene: TRBV2; J gene: TRBJ2-5; CDR3 DNA: TGTGCCAGCAGTGAAAGGAGGGTTCAAGAGACCCAGTACTTC; CDR3 protein: CASSERRVQETQYF
clone size: few; D gene: TRBD1; V gene: TRBV27; J gene: TRBJ1-5; CDR3 DNA: TGTGCCAGCAGTTCCAGACAGGGGGACCAAAATAGCAATCAGCCCCAGCATTTT; CDR3 protein: CASSSRQGDQNSNQPQHF
clone size: NA; D gene: TRBD1; V gene: TRBV13; J gene: TRBJ2-4; CDR3 DNA: TGTGCCAGCAGCTTAGGCTTCCGGGACAGGGATCTGGGCATTCAGTACTTC; CDR3 protein: CASSLGFRDRDLGIQYF
clone size: few; D gene: TRBD1; V gene: TRBV4-1; J gene: TRBJ1-4; CDR3 DNA: TGCGCCAGCAGCCTAGACGGACAGGGTGAAGAAAAACTGTTTTTT; CDR3 protein: CASSLDGQGEEKLFF
clone size: many; D gene: TRBD1; V gene: TRBV12-3/TRBV12-4; J gene: TRBJ2-5; CDR3 DNA: TGTGCCAGCAGTTTAGGAGGGGGCGGTGAGACCCAGTACTTC; CDR3 protein: CASSLGGGGETQYF
clone size: NA; D gene: NA; V gene: TRBV28; J gene: TRBJ2-1; CDR3 DNA: TGTGCCAGCAGGGCCACAGGGAGCTCCTACAATGAGCAGTTCTTC; CDR3 protein: CASRATGSSYNEQFF
clone size: NA; D gene: NA; V gene: TRBV11-2; J gene: TRBJ2-7; CDR3 DNA: TGTGCCAGCAGCCGCGTCCGGAATAGGGAGCAGTACTTC; CDR3 protein: CASSRVRNREQYF
clone size: few; D gene: NA; V gene: TRBV4-1; J gene: TRBJ2-7; CDR3 DNA: TGCGCCAGCAGCCAAGGTCATGGGGTGAGGTCCCCCTCCTACGAGCAGTACTTC; CDR3 protein: CASSQGHGVRSPSYEQYF
clone size: NA; D gene: NA; V gene: TRBV20-1; J gene: TRBJ2-7; CDR3 DNA: TGCAGTGCTAGGGGACCCATCCAGCAGTACTTC; CDR3 protein: CSARGPIQQYF
clone size: NA; D gene: NA; V gene: TRBV20-1; J gene: TRBJ1-1; CDR3 DNA: TGCAGTGCTAGAGATGCTGCACTAATGAACACTGAAGCTTTCTTT; CDR3 protein: CSARDAALMNTEAFF
clone size: NA; D gene: NA; V gene: TRBV4-1; J gene: TRBJ1-2; CDR3 DNA: TGCGCCAGCAGCCAAGGCCGGCTCGTCAGAAATGGCTACACCTTC; CDR3 protein: CASSQGRLVRNGYTF
clone size: NA; D gene: NA; V gene: TRBV2; J gene: TRBJ1-5; CDR3 DNA: TGTGCCAGCAGTGAACCGGACAGTCATAGAAATCAGCCCCAGCATTTT; CDR3 protein: CASSEPDSHRNQPQHF
clone size: NA; D gene: NA; V gene: TRBV3-1; J gene: TRBJ1-5; CDR3 DNA: TGTGCCAGCAGCCAAGACAGGGCGACCAATCAGCCCCAGCATTTT; CDR3 protein: CASSQDRATNQPQHF
clone size: few; D gene: TRBD2; V gene: TRBV20-1; J gene: TRBJ2-1; CDR3 DNA: TGCAGTGCATCGACTAGCGGGAGAGGAGCCAGCGGTGAGCAGTTCTTC; CDR3 protein: CSASTSGRGASGEQFF
clone size: NA; D gene: TRBD1; V gene: TRBV11-1; J gene: TRBJ2-5; CDR3 DNA: TGTGCCAGCACCGACAGGGCGACGGAGACCCAGTACTTC; CDR3 protein: CASTDRATETQYF
clone size: NA; D gene: NA; V gene: TRBV20-1; J gene: TRBJ1-2; CDR3 DNA: TGCAGTGCTAGAGATGTGCAGATAACTAACTATGGCTACACCTTC; CDR3 protein: CSARDVQITNYGYTF
clone size: NA; D gene: NA; V gene: TRBV24-1; J gene: TRBJ2-1; CDR3 DNA: TGTGCCACCAGTGGCCGGGGCTCCTACAATGAGCAGTTCTTC; CDR3 protein: CATSGRGSYNEQFF
clone size: NA; D gene: NA; V gene: TRBV4-1; J gene: TRBJ2-4; CDR3 DNA: TGCGCCAGCAGCCAAGTATCGGGCGGCGAGCGGTACTTC; CDR3 protein: CASSQVSGGERYF
clone size: NA; D gene: TRBD1; V gene: TRBV6-2/TRBV6-3; J gene: TRBJ2-7; CDR3 DNA: TGTGCCAGCAGTTGGGACAGGGAAAACCACGAGCAGTACTTC; CDR3 protein: CASSWDRENHEQYF
clone size: NA; D gene: NA; V gene: TRBV7-2; J gene: TRBJ2-3; CDR3 DNA: TGTGCCAGCAGCTCCCCCTACGGGGTCCCTAGCACAGGTACGCAGTATTTT; CDR3 protein: CASSSPYGVPSTGTQYF
clone size: few; D gene: NA; V gene: TRBV7-2; J gene: TRBJ2-3; CDR3 DNA: TGTGCCAGCAGCTTATCGCCTTGGCCGGCAGATACGCAGTATTTT; CDR3 protein: CASSLSPWPADTQYF
clone size: NA; D gene: TRBD1; V gene: TRBV9; J gene: TRBJ2-1; CDR3 DNA: TGTGCCAGCAGCGTGAGGACAGGGGGCTACAATGAGCAGTTCTTC; CDR3 protein: CASSVRTGGYNEQFF
clone size: NA; D gene: TRBD1; V gene: TRBV2; J gene: TRBJ2-7; CDR3 DNA: TGTGCCAGCAGTGGGACAGGGGGCCTATACTACGAGCAGTACTTC; CDR3 protein: CASSGTGGLYYEQYF
clone size: few; D gene: NA; V gene: TRBV10-3; J gene: TRBJ1-1; CDR3 DNA: TGTGCCATCAGTGCCCGGGGACAGAACACTGAAGCTTTCTTT; CDR3 protein: CAISARGQNTEAFF
clone size: NA; D gene: NA; V gene: TRBV20-1; J gene: TRBJ1-5; CDR3 DNA: TGCAGTGCTAGGGACCGTGGTAAAGGGGCTATCAATCAGCCCCAGCATTTT; CDR3 protein: CSARDRGKGAINQPQHF
clone size: NA; D gene: TRBD2; V gene: TRBV9; J gene: TRBJ2-1; CDR3 DNA: TGTGCCAGCAGCGAAGGGCGGGAGGTGAGCAATGGGCAGTTCTTC; CDR3 protein: CASSEGREVSNGQFF
clone size: NA; D gene: NA; V gene: TRBV7-9; J gene: TRBJ1-5; CDR3 DNA: TGTGCCAGCAGCTTAGGGGGGCCCTCCTATCAGCCCCAGCATTTT; CDR3 protein: CASSLGGPSYQPQHF
clone size: NA; D gene: TRBD2; V gene: TRBV4-2; J gene: TRBJ2-4; CDR3 DNA: TGTGCCAGCAGCCAAAGCGGGGGGGCTAACAAAAACATTCAGTACTTC; CDR3 protein: CASSQSGGANKNIQYF
clone size: few; D gene: NA; V gene: TRBV6-6; J gene: TRBJ1-6; CDR3 DNA: TGTGCCAGCAGTTCCCCGAGAGGCGGCCATAATTCACCCCTCCACTTT; CDR3 protein: CASSSPRGGHNSPLHF
clone size: NA; D gene: NA; V gene: TRBV20-1; J gene: TRBJ2-7; CDR3 DNA: TGCAGTGCTAGAGCAGGGTTAGACTCCTACGAGCAGTACTTC; CDR3 protein: CSARAGLDSYEQYF
clone size: NA; D gene: NA; V gene: TRBV5-1; J gene: TRBJ1-2; CDR3 DNA: TGCGCCAGCAGCCCCCCCGTTTCGACCTATGGCTACACCTTC; CDR3 protein: CASSPPVSTYGYTF
clone size: NA; D gene: NA; V gene: TRBV12-3/TRBV12-4; J gene: TRBJ1-5; CDR3 DNA: TGTGCCAGCAGTTTAAACAGGGAGGGCAATCAGCCCCAGCATTTT; CDR3 protein: CASSLNREGNQPQHF
clone size: once; D gene: TRBD2; V gene: TRBV7-6; J gene: TRBJ2-7; CDR3 DNA: TGTGCCAGCAGCCGGCAATTGACTAGCGGGAGAGGATTCGGCTCCTACGAGCAGTACTTC; CDR3 protein: CASSRQLTSGRGFGSYEQYF
clone size: many; D gene: NA; V gene: TRBV20-1; J gene: TRBJ2-3; CDR3 DNA: TGCAGTGCGAGGCCTAGAGACGGTCCATCTCTCGCAGATACGCAGTATTTT; CDR3 protein: CSARPRDGPSLADTQYF
clone size: NA; D gene: TRBD1; V gene: TRBV2; J gene: TRBJ1-5; CDR3 DNA: TGTGCCAGCAGTCCCGGGACAGGGGCTGGACGCAATCAGCCCCAGCATTTT; CDR3 protein: CASSPGTGAGRNQPQHF
clone size: few; D gene: TRBD1; V gene: TRBV28; J gene: TRBJ2-3; CDR3 DNA: TGTGCCAGCAGCCCCGGGACAGTAAGGGCAGATACGCAGTATTTT; CDR3 protein: CASSPGTVRADTQYF
clone size: few; D gene: TRBD1; V gene: TRBV20-1; J gene: TRBJ1-5; CDR3 DNA: TGCAGTGCTAGAGCATTGGACAGGGTCTATAGCAATCAGCCCCAGCATTTT; CDR3 protein: CSARALDRVYSNQPQHF
clone size: few; D gene: NA; V gene: TRBV20-1; J gene: TRBJ1-6; CDR3 DNA: TGCAGTGCTAGGAAGGGGCTAAGCTCCTATAATTCACCCCTCCACTTT; CDR3 protein: CSARKGLSSYNSPLHF
clone size: few; D gene: NA; V gene: TRBV11-2; J gene: TRBJ2-7; CDR3 DNA: TGTGCCAGCAGCTCCCTGGCTAGGTCCTACGAGCAGTACTTC; CDR3 protein: CASSSLARSYEQYF
clone size: NA; D gene: TRBD1; V gene: TRBV24-1; J gene: TRBJ2-2; CDR3 DNA: TGTGCCACCAGTGACCCGGACAGGGGGCAAACCGGGGAGCTGTTTTTT; CDR3 protein: CATSDPDRGQTGELFF
clone size: NA; D gene: TRBD2; V gene: TRBV5-1; J gene: TRBJ2-1; CDR3 DNA: TGCGCCAGCAGCCCTAGACTAGCGCAAAATGAGCAGTTCTTC; CDR3 protein: CASSPRLAQNEQFF
clone size: few; D gene: TRBD2; V gene: TRBV2; J gene: TRBJ2-1; CDR3 DNA: TGTGCCAGCATCTGGAGCGGGGTGGATGAGCAGTTCTTC; CDR3 protein: CASIWSGVDEQFF
clone size: many; D gene: TRBD2; V gene: TRBV25-1; J gene: TRBJ2-7; CDR3 DNA: TGTGCCAGCAGTGAATCTCGACTAGCCGGTCTACAGCAGTACTTC; CDR3 protein: CASSESRLAGLQQYF
clone size: NA; D gene: NA; V gene: TRBV5-5; J gene: TRBJ1-6; CDR3 DNA: TGTGCCAGCAGCGCCTACAGGAAGAATTCACCCCTCCACTTT; CDR3 protein: CASSAYRKNSPLHF
clone size: NA; D gene: NA; V gene: TRBV28; J gene: TRBJ1-1; CDR3 DNA: TGTGCCAGCAGTTCCCGGGGGGGAGACAGGTGGGGGACTGAAGCTTTCTTT; CDR3 protein: CASSSRGGDRWGTEAFF